This T cell receptor beta chain was observed in a study of PD-1 blockade in classical Hodgkin lymphoma. Notes on this clone: Its target is unknown.

Study-wide findings and caveats: Lower baseline TCR diversity marked trial partial responders and progressors. CD4+ TCR diversity, unlike CD8+, rose significantly by C4D1. A reduction in baseline TCR diversity was reportedly seen in newly diagnosed patients relative to healthy donors. Patients starting nivolumab under 1 year after ASCT were excluded.

Each patient's relapse followed autologous stem cell transplantation, and brentuximab vedotin exposure varied. The CDR3 loop spans 13 amino acids. Germline CDR1 reads LNHDA; CDR2 reads SQIVND (reference sequence). V was pared by 3 bases and J by 10 bases, with 13 bases between. The protocol was immunoSEQ multiplex PCR, while the TCRdb copy is restricted to in-frame clones and leaves out a portion. The top ten clones hold 11% of a sample with tens of thousands of clones, 82% of them seen once. The sequencing here drew on peripheral blood mononuclear cells (PBMCs), taken before the second cycle of nivolumab. V and J are TRBV19 and TRBJ2-1, with a possible D match to TRBD2 (5 bases). The TCR comes from a human donor with classical Hodgkin lymphoma. The CDR3 sequence is CASSIGTRREQFF. DNA for the CDR3: TGTGCCAGTAGTATCGGCACTAGGAGGGAGCAGTTCTTC.